The clone carrying this T cell receptor beta chain showed up many times. The data are from a study of spatial heterogeneity in lung cancer. The time point denotes: sample taken at primary tumor resection. All TCR cDNA molecules were individually tagged with a unique molecular identifier. TCRdb called the 5' RACE reads again in MiXCR, with one record for every CDR3 protein. The sample yields about 7,900 distinct CDR3 sequences, more than 4.5% seen once. V was pared by 6 bases and J by 5 bases, with 23 bases between. CDR3 length: 17 amino acids. Germline V gene data show CDR1 as MGHRA and CDR2 as YSYEKL.

This chain links TRBV4-1 with TRBJ2-1, with a weak D call TRBD2 (7 bases). This receptor was taken from a male donor with early-stage non-small cell lung cancer. Sequencing used PBMCs, obtained at surgery. CDR3 protein: CASSRVGGGLGDNEQFF. CDR3 in DNA: TGCGCCAGCAGTCGGGTGGGCGGGGGCCTCGGCGACAATGAGCAGTTCTTC.